This T cell receptor (beta chain) appears in the sequencing data of a study of blood T cell repertoires in COVID-19 (dated by TCRdb to the early 2020s). About the investigation overall: Collaborator samples came from the United States, Italy and Spain and covered acute and convalescent phases of COVID-19. The material from the prospective study consisted of cDNA or gDNA derived from T cells, B-cell-depleted T cells, or PBMCs. The dataset comprised deeply sampled blood TCRbeta repertoires from subjects exposed to, actively infected with, or recovered from COVID-19. A freely available public database, intended as a resource for researchers studying the immune response to SARS-CoV-2, is where the repertoires were released. Samples were obtained from the ongoing ImmuneRACE study (first 160 participants) and from 1,000 to 1,500 subjects provided by 6 global collaborators. A de-identified subject ID, COVID-19 status, age in years and sex were almost always included in the sample metadata. HLA class I and class II types, where available, came from metadata supplied by the sample provider rather than from assay-based typing. The study at large found these results: The amount of clinical and demographic metadata varied by source and participant and was provided uncurated.

For CDR1 and CDR2, the germline V gene lists SGHDN and FVKESK. From the cysteine through the phenylalanine, the CDR3 covers 17 amino acids. Just the 51-base CDR3 DNA is kept, in frame starting at base 1. V drops 0 bases and J drops 7 bases, leaving 19 bases in between. TCRbeta CDR3 regions were amplified from genomic DNA by means of the immunoSEQ Assay, a bias-controlled multiplex PCR. Per the authors' processing: Within the assay, amplification of reference gene primers was used to estimate how many nucleated cells each sample contained. To quantify the absolute abundance of each unique TCRbeta CDR3 rearrangement, sequence reads were collapsed and filtered. For each sample, productive Simpson clonality was calculated as the square root of Simpson's diversity index across productive rearrangements. TCRdb's version of the immuneACCESS table is confined to in-frame rearrangements and falls short of the full clone set. An unresolved V gene accounts for under half of the shortfall where checked; the remainder is of unknown origin. Clonal size and the V and J genes are those of that table, whereas D and trimming came from the DNA. The sample contains around 60,000 clones, 72% of them found a single time. In total, the top ten clones hold roughly 4.9% of the sample.

A remark on this clone: Its binding antigen is unknown. Base qualities were left out, and no much larger clone turns up one base away.

At one collaborating source in Seattle, patients were enrolled during active infection and were followed longitudinally through the course of disease. Collaborating institutions collected whole blood in K2EDTA tubes following their own protocols. Collaborator samples were shipped for TCRbeta analysis as frozen whole blood, isolated PBMCs, or DNA extracted from either sample type. The rearrangement joined TRBV14 to TRBJ2-1; a tentative D call is TRBD1 (6 bases match). The clonotype originates from a woman in her 70s with COVID-19, enrolled during active disease. Specimen: peripheral blood. The DNA sequence is as follows: TGTGCCAGCAGCCAAGAAAAATTCAGGGGCTCCCATAATGAGCAGTTCTTC. Its amino acids are CASSQEKFRGSHNEQFF. Here the CDR3 is joined to the reference TRBV14 and TRBJ2-1 genes, and the full variable domain is: EAGVTQFPSHSVIEKGQTVTLRCDPISGHDNLYWYRRVMGKEIKFLLHFVKESKQDESGMPNNRFLAERTGGTYSTLKVQPAELEDSGVYFCASSQEKFRGSHNEQFFGPGTRLTVL.